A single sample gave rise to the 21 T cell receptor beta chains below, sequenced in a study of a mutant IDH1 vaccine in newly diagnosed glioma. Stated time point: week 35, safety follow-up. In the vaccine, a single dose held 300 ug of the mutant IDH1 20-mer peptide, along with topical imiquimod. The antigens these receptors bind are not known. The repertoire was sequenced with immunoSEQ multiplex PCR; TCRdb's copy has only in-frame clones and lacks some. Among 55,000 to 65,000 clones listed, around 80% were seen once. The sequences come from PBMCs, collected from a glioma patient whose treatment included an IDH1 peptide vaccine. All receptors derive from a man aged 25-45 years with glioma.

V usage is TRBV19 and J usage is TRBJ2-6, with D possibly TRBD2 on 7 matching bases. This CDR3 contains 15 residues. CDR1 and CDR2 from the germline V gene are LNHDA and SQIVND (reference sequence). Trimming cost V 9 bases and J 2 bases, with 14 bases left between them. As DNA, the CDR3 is TGTGCCAGCCGCCGGGGGGCGGCTGGGGCCAACGTCCTGACTTTC. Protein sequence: CASRRGAAGANVLTF.

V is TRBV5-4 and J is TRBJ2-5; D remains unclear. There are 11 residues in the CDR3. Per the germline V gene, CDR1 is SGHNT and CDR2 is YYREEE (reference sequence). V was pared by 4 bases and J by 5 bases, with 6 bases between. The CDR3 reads CASSARETQYF. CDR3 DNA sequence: TGTGCCAGCAGCGCTCGGGAGACCCAGTACTTC.

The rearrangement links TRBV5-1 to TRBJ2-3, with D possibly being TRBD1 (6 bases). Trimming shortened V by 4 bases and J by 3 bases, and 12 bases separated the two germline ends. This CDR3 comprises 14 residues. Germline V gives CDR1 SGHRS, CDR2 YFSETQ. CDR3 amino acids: CASSLDSRTDTQYF. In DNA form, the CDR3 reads TGCGCCAGCAGCCTGGACAGCCGTACAGATACGCAGTATTTT.

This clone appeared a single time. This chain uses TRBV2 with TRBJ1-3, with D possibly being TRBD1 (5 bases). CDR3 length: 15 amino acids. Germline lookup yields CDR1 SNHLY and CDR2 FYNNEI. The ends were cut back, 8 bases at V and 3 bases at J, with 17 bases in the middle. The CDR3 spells CASWSLGGGGNTIYF. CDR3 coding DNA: TGTGCCAGCTGGTCTCTTGGGGGAGGTGGAAACACCATATATTTT.

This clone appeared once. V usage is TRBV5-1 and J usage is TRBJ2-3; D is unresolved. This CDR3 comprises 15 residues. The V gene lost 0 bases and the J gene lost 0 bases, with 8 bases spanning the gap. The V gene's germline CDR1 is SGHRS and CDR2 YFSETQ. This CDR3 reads CASSLEKSSTDTQYF. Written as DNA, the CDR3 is TGCGCCAGCAGCTTGGAGAAAAGTAGCACAGATACGCAGTATTTT.

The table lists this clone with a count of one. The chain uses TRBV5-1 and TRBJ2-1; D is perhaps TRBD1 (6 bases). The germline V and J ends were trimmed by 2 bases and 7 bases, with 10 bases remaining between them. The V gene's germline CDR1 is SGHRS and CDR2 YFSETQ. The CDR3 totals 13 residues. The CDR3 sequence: CASSLNTGNEQFF. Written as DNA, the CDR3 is TGCGCCAGCAGCTTAAACACAGGGAATGAGCAGTTCTTC.

This chain's CDR3 is CASSLRTSNQPQHF. CDR3 DNA sequence: TGTGCCAGCAGTTTAAGGACTAGCAATCAGCCCCAGCATTTT. The chain combines TRBV28 with TRBJ1-5; D is unresolved. Trimming left V 2 bases short and J 0 bases short, with 5 bases between. Germline CDR1 MDHEN, CDR2 SYDVKM. The CDR3 consists of 14 residues.

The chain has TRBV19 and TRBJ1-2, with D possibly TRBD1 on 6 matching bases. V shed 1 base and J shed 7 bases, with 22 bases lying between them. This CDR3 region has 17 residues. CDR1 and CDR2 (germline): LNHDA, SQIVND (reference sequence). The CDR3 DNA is TGTGCCAGTAGTATAGGTGCGGGGGGCCAATCGCACGGTGGCTACACCTTC. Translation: CASSIGAGGQSHGGYTF.

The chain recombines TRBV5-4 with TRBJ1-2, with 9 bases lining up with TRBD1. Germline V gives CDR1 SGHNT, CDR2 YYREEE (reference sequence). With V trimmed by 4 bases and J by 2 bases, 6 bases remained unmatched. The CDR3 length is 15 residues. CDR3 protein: CASSGGTGINYGYTF. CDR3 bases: TGTGCCAGCAGCGGTGGGACAGGGATAAACTATGGCTACACCTTC. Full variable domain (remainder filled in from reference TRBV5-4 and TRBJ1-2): ETGVTQSPTHLIKTRGQQVTLRCSSQSGHNTVSWYQQALGQGPQFIFQYYREEENGRGNFPPRFSGLQFPNYSSELNVNALELDDSALYLCASSGGTGINYGYTFGSGTRLTVV.

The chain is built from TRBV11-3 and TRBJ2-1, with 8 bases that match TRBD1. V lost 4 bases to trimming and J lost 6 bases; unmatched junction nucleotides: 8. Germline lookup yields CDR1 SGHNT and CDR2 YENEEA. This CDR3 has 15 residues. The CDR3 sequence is CASSSGGRISNEQFF. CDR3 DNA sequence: TGTGCCAGCAGCTCAGGGGGCCGTATATCCAATGAGCAGTTCTTC.

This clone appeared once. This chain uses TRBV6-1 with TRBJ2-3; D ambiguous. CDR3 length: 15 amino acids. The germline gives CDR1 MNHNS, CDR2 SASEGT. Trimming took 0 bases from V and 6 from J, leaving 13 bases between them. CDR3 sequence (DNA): TGTGCCAGCAGTGAAGCGGGAACCCCACGGGATACGCAGTATTTT. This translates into CASSEAGTPRDTQYF.

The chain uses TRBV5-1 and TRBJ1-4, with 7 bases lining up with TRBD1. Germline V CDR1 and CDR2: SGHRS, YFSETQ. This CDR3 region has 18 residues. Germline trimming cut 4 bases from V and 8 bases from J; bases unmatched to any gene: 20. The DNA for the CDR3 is TGCGCCAGCAGCGGGAAGGGAACAGGGGAAGGAGAAAGAGAAAAACTGTTTTTT. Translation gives CASSGKGTGEGEREKLFF.

The chain's CDR3 is CASSFAMDTQYF. Written as DNA, the CDR3 is TGTGCCAGCAGCTTCGCTATGGATACGCAGTATTTT. V usage is TRBV7-6 and J usage is TRBJ2-3, with no clear D. The CDR3 loop spans 12 amino acids. Per germline, CDR1 SGHVS and CDR2 FNYEAQ. Trimming left V 3 bases short and J 6 bases short, with 7 bases between.

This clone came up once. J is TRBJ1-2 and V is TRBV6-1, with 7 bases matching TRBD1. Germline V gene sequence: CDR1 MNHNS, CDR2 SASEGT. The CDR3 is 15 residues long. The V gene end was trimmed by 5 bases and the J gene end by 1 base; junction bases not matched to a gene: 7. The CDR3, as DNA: TGTGCCAGCAGTATGAGGGACAGCCTTAACTATGGCTACACCTTC. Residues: CASSMRDSLNYGYTF.

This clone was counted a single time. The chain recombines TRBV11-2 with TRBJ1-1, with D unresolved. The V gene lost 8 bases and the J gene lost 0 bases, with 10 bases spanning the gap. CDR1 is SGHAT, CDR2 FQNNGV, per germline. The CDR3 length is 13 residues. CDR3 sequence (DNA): TGTGCCAGCGATGGCCAGTTGAACACTGAAGCTTTCTTT. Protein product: CASDGQLNTEAFF.

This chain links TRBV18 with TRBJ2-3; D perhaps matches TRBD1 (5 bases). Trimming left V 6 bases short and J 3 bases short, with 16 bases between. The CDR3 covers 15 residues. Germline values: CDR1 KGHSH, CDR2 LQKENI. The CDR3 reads CASSLTGLGTDTQYF. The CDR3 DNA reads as TGTGCCAGCTCCTTAACAGGCCTCGGGACAGATACGCAGTATTTT.

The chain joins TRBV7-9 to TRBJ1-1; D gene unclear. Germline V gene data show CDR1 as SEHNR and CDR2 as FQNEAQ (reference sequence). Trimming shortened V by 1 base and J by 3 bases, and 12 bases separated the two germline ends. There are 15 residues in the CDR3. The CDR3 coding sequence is TGTGCCAGCAGCTTAGTTGCGGCGGGCCACACTGAAGCTTTCTTT. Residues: CASSLVAAGHTEAFF.

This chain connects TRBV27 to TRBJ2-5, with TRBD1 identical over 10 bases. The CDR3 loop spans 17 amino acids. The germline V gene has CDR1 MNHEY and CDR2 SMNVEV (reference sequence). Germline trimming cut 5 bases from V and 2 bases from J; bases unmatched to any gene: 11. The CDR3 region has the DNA TGTGCCAGCAGTCCTCGGACAGGGGGACCTACACAAGAGACCCAGTACTTC. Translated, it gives CASSPRTGGPTQETQYF.

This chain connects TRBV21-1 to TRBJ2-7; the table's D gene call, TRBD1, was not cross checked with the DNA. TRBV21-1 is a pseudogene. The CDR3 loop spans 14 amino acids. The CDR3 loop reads CASSKNPGAYEQYF. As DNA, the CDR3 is TGTGCCAGCAGCAAAAATCCAGGCGCTTACGAGCAGTACTTC.

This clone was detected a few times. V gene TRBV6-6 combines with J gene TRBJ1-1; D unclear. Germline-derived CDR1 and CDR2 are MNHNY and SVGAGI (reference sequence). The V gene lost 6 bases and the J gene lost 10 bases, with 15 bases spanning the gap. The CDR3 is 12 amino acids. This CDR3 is CASRLLDQAAFF. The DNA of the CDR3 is TGTGCCAGCAGACTTTTAGATCAGGCAGCTTTCTTT.

The CDR3 sequence: CASSTTATSAEAFF. The CDR3 DNA follows: TGTGCCAGCAGTACCACAGCTACCAGCGCTGAAGCTTTCTTT. This chain joins TRBV7-2 and TRBJ1-1; no firm D call. The CDR3 length is 14 residues. V lost 6 bases and J lost 6, with 17 bases in between. The germline V gene has CDR1 SGHTA and CDR2 FQGNSA.